This T cell receptor (beta chain) was sequenced during a study of CD8 T cells in Susac syndrome (dated by TCRdb to between 2019 and 2020). Notes on the research overall: Whether CD8+ T cell activation and differentiation in Susac syndrome was antigen driven was tested using repertoire sequencing. Clonality of the CD8+ T cell repertoire was compared between over ten healthy donors, approximately 14 Susac syndrome patients and 15 multiple sclerosis patients.

Of note for this clonotype: The specificity of this receptor is unknown. Per-nucleotide qualities are absent, and no much larger clonotype sits a single base away.

Sequences PRHDT (CDR1) and FYEKMQ (CDR2) are obtained from the germline V gene (reference sequence). The CDR3, cysteine through phenylalanine, is 14 amino acids long. The only DNA kept is the CDR3, 42 bases in frame from the first base. V is shortened by 5 bases, J by 2 bases, and the region joining them spans 13 bases. Peripheral blood CD8+ and CD4+ T cells from healthy donors, Susac syndrome patients and multiple sclerosis patients were profiled by high-throughput TCR beta sequencing. Healthy donors were included as age- and sex-matched controls. Bulk CD8+ and CD4+ T cells were purified magnetically by negative isolation, whereas CD8+ TEMRA cells were enriched by FACS. Blood was collected in EDTA tubes and processed within 24 hours, with PBMCs isolated through density gradient centrifugation. PBMCs intended for TCR sequencing were cryopreserved in liquid nitrogen and were subsequently thawed in a 37 degrees C water bath. The sorted or isolated CD4+, CD8+ and CD8+ TEMRA cells had a purity of 90% or higher.

RNA was extracted with the RNeasy kit and 0.5 to 1 ug was reverse transcribed using random hexamers. TCR beta CDR3 regions were amplified with the immunoSEQ multiplex PCR assay covering 54 Vbeta and 13 Jbeta segments. PCR amplification bias was corrected using a synthetic template baseline for primer optimization and computational correction. Processing in the source paper ran as follows. Only productive sequences were kept, with reads annotated to V, D and J genes according to IMGT and analyzed in immunoSEQ Analyzer. To calculate clonality, Shannon entropy was normalized by log2 of the number of productive unique sequences and then subtracted from one. Public and private clones were assessed among the 100 most prevalent clones of each patient and control. A clone was defined as Susac-specific if it was absent from the healthy and MS cohorts, from 950 to 1,300 published viral clones and from other ImmuneACCESS disease sequences. TCRdb's own reprocessing of the public reads used fastp at Q25 and MiXCR and kept productive beta chains. Here each entry gathers all rows of one CDR3 protein and keeps the most common genes and DNA. TCRdb's processing, not the study's, gives the V and J calls here. Recorded for this sample are 80,000 to 90,000 distinct CDR3 sequences; approximately 92% of them occurred a single time. Jointly, the top ten make up approximately 0.31% of the sample.

Study-level results and caveats: The number of individuals in the TCR sequencing and HLA analysis was acknowledged as relatively small.

This chain joins TRBV13 to TRBJ2-7; the D element could tentatively be TRBD1 or TRBD2, as 5 bases agree for each. The source of this sequence is a human donor in good health. The sample consisted of CD8+ T cells from PBMCs. The DNA reads as follows: TGTGCCAGCAGCCTCGGGACGGATCCCTACGAGCAGTACTTC. It encodes CASSLGTDPYEQYF.